This TCR beta chain was recovered during a study of cytomegalovirus exposure and HLA in healthy donors (dated by TCRdb to about 2017). About the study as a whole: According to an earlier analysis of a few hundred of the donors, about 179 million T cells yielded over 100 million unique TCR beta sequences and around 280 Gb of sequence data. An early release that covered about 640 HLA-typed donors contained around 300 gigabases of sequencing data and around 85 million unique TCR sequences. Of the 398 genotyped donors, around 81% fell in the genetic ancestry cluster associated with self-reported Caucasian donors. The study aimed to test whether signatures of past pathogen exposure could be identified by cataloging public T cell receptors. The T cell repertoires of 670 or so subjects were profiled by immunosequencing and related to cytomegalovirus serostatus. In addition to the first cohort of roughly 670 subjects, a separate validation cohort of approximately 130 different subjects was used. High-throughput TCR immunosequencing, statistical association of individual TCRs with disease status, and machine learning were combined to predict cytomegalovirus infection status. In a later analysis, previously published TCR beta repertoires from some 640 donors were re-analyzed and high-resolution HLA genotyping was added so that TCR occurrence patterns could be studied. Rather than drawing on any new phenotypic data, the later analysis identified candidate immune exposures from TCR beta sequences and the way those sequences occurred across donors. In an earlier analysis of roughly 580 of the donors, high-throughput TCR beta sequencing was used to judge whether each TCR beta V gene segment behaved as functional or pseudogenic. Donor age, sex, ethnicity and CMV serostatus were collected together with the repertoire data. Genome-wide SNP genotypes for about 65% of the roughly 670 donors were used in a later genetic analysis, which treated that subset as a discovery cohort. All discovery cohort repertoires had been generated using a single sequencing platform. Both class I and class II loci were covered by HLA typing, at four-digit resolution. Typing coverage differed by locus: A, B, C, DRB1 and DQB1 were typed in roughly 629-640 donors, DQA1 in 500 to 550, DPA1 in some 570, and DPB1 in roughly 450. About five DR-DQ haplotypes were handled as single units for association and clustering because linkage in the cohort was strong. Among roughly 400 genotyped donors of the cohort, an average of around 250,000 unique TCR beta nucleotide sequences was sequenced per donor, of which approximately 19% were non-productive. What the work shows at the level of the full study, not this receptor alone: In an earlier analysis of around 600 of the donors, most TCR beta V segments appeared in productive rearrangements about 87% or about 30% of the time, broadly matching IMGT annotations. In a later genetic analysis, a missense DCLRE1C variant was associated with V-gene and J-gene trimming of TCR beta chains, and the association was replicated in an independent cohort. The only immune exposure information available for the cohort was CMV serostatus. Because some donors lacked HLA typing at each locus, the association tests relied only on the typed subset. A later analysis found that most CMV-associated TCR beta chains appeared HLA-restricted, with HLA associations seemingly driven largely by CMV exposure. In vitro tests confirmed that a few of the cytomegalovirus-associated TCR beta chains recognize cytomegalovirus antigens. Linkage disequilibrium might explain the correlated functional status among segregating V segments, but an unknown experimental factor could not be ruled out. A further reported finding was that TCR beta sequences accurately predicted the HLA-A and HLA-B alleles for most subjects in the first cohort. Across donors, most TCR sequences were observed very rarely, whereas some public TCRs were present in many individuals. The classifier was reported to diagnose cytomegalovirus status with high specificity and sensitivity in both the original cohort and the validation cohort. In a later analysis, TCR association rates were found to vary across HLA loci, with the most associated TCRs seen for DRB1 alleles and the fewest for HLA-C alleles. The presence/absence analyses assumed that sequencing depth was roughly uniform across donors, and that assumption may not be true. In a later analysis, several top co-occurrence clusters were reported to appear linked to parvovirus B19, influenza, CMV and Epstein-Barr virus. According to the authors, the approach could potentially be generalized to other disease states and immunological phenotypes. Because counts were too low, roughly 17 rarely observed V segments, including chromosome 9 orphons, were left out of the earlier analysis of about 620 of the donors. The cohort was sequenced for TCR beta chains only, and without alpha or paired-chain data the features that could be detected were limited. The sequencing pipeline was judged likely to have produced a cluster of highly shared sequence variants as a technical artifact. Some IMGT-functional V segments, including TRBV6-2 and TRBV6-3, could not be told apart with the 87-base-pair reads, so those segments were excluded. Compared with the approximately 700-donor mean, donors in an Asian-associated ancestry cluster had fewer N-insertions in productive TCRs, according to a later genetic analysis. When HLA alleles, especially DR and DQ, strongly co-occurred, attributing TCR associations to individual alleles was difficult. In the study, approximately 150 TCR beta chains were listed as associated with cytomegalovirus. A later analysis associated 15,000 to 20,000 TCR beta sequences with specific HLA alleles at a false discovery rate of 0.05. A later analysis found that HLA-associated TCR beta chains were more clonally expanded and had lower generation probabilities than equally common non-associated chains.

This clone was seen more than once but under ten times. Its antigen is still unknown. Per-base quality was not reported, and no clone a single base away is much larger than it. Receptor libraries were prepared by the immunoSEQ multiplex PCR assay. A mixture of 60 forward primers for TCR Vbeta segments and 13 reverse primers for TCR Jbeta segments was used in the multiplex PCR. The CDR3 region of rearranged TCR beta genes was amplified from genomic DNA with a multiplex PCR assay. The Illumina HiSeq System was used to sequence the amplified TCR beta libraries as 87-base-pair reads. The original pipeline was this. In a later analysis, roughly 80 million unique TCR beta chains were counted across the 500 to 850 repertoires, and roughly 11 million of these chains were shared by at least two donors. Raw reads were error-corrected and collapsed into unique sequences by a nearest-neighbor algorithm in which closely related sequences were merged to remove PCR and sequencing errors. Alignment of CDR3 sequences to IMGT reference sequences was used to assign V, D and J gene segments. For a sequence to be retained, a match of at least six nucleotides to both a V gene segment and a J gene segment was required. A rearrangement counted as productive if the CDR3 had no stop codons and remained in frame with V and J, and every other rearrangement counted as non-productive. Following IMGT convention, CDR3 was defined as the stretch from the second conserved V-encoded cysteine up to the conserved J-encoded phenylalanine. Sequences without an unambiguous match to a single V gene segment were excluded from the earlier analysis of 450 to 650 of the donors. In an earlier analysis of around 600 of the donors, V segments were called functional above 56.7% productive rearrangements and were called segregating when the between-donor standard deviation exceeded 5%. A statistical classification framework was developed to diagnose cytomegalovirus status using the catalog of TCR beta chain sequences. V and J gene assignment, in a later analysis, came from comparing TCR nucleotide sequences with IMGT/GENE-DB human TR gene sequences. Using the TCRdist pipeline, a later analysis assigned CDR3 sequences along with most-parsimonious VDJ recombination scenarios. In a later analysis, every TCR beta chain was defined by the combination of its CDR3 amino acid sequence and its V-gene family, and reads without a unique V-gene family were dropped. As a way to deal with suspected cross-contamination and a sequencing artifact, a later analysis dropped under 600 nucleotide sequences that were highly shared and had low generation probability. In a later analysis, a clonal expansion index for each public chain was calculated from normalized within-repertoire ranks of inferred template counts. A later analysis computed generation probabilities with a VDJ recombination model fitted to out-of-frame rearrangements, and checked the results against IGoR. In a later analysis, hypergeometric tests were used to score TCR-TCR, TCR-HLA and TCR-CMV co-occurrence, with a repertoire-size bias correction applied to TCR pairs. False discovery rates were estimated in a later analysis by permuting HLA or CMV assignments 20 times. In a later analysis, co-occurring TCRs were grouped using DBSCAN, and TCRdist sequence similarity was added for clustering within HLA-allele-positive subsets. Repertoires with fewer than 30,000 or more than 120,000 public chains, plus five repertoires with anomalous nucleotide sharing, were excluded from co-occurrence clustering. TCRdb obtained this table from immuneACCESS and retained in-frame rearrangements with V and J assigned. These tables miss some clones; where compared with another copy, unresolved V genes account for less than half of the shortfall, and the remainder is unexplained. V and J calls and clone size follow that table, whereas D and trimming were derived from the DNA. This sample lists about 130,000 clones; around 85% were detected once. More than 3% of the sample is taken by the ten largest.

The cohort was made up of 650 to 700 healthy bone marrow donors. At the time of sampling, every cohort member was nominally healthy, though immune exposures that went unrecorded were likely present. The donor tested CMV seropositive, placing the donor among the roughly 300 seropositive members of the cohort. A peripheral blood sample was provided by each donor, and peripheral blood mononuclear cells were used for TCR beta sequencing. Genomic DNA extraction from the blood cell samples was performed with the Qiagen DNeasy Blood Extraction Kit. V is pared back by 3 bases and J by 5 bases, with 14 bases lying between the germline termini. Including the terminal cysteine and phenylalanine, the CDR3 comprises 15 residues. The CDR3 DNA has 45 bases and is translated from base 1. From a lookup of the germline V gene, CDR1 and CDR2 are LGHNA and YSLEER.

The sample consisted of PBMCs. The chain uses TRBV4-3 and TRBJ1-5; TRBD1 is possibly the D segment (5 matching bases). This sequence originates from a man in his late teens or twenties in good health and CMV-seropositive. The DNA is TGCGCCAGCAGCCAGACAGTGGGGGGATATCAGCCCCAGCATTTT. Its translation reads: CASSQTVGGYQPQHF.